This T cell receptor (beta chain) was sequenced for a study of blood T cell repertoires in COVID-19. Study-wide context: From the United States, Italy and Spain came samples of acute and convalescent COVID-19. From T cells, B-cell-depleted T cells, or PBMCs came the material, which was cDNA or gDNA.

V was shortened by 0 bases and J by 5 bases, with 16 bases between the two germline ends. Germline lookup yields CDR1 SGHRS and CDR2 YFSETQ. This CDR3 spans 16 amino acids. As handled by the study authors: Estimated nucleated cell counts came from reference gene primer amplification. Profiled with immunoSEQ multiplex PCR; TCRdb holds only in-frame clones, not every one. V, J and clone size are those of that table, while D and trimming were read from the DNA. The sample includes more than 9,000 clones, roughly four fifths of them seen just once. The specimen was peripheral blood. The source of this sequence is a woman aged 55-70 years with acute or convalescent COVID-19. The V gene is TRBV5-1, the J gene TRBJ2-3, with a possible D match to TRBD2 (6 bases). For the CDR3, the DNA is TGCGCCAGCAGCTTGGTATCCGGTCGGGGGTTAGATACGCAGTATTTT. This encodes CASSLVSGRGLDTQYF.